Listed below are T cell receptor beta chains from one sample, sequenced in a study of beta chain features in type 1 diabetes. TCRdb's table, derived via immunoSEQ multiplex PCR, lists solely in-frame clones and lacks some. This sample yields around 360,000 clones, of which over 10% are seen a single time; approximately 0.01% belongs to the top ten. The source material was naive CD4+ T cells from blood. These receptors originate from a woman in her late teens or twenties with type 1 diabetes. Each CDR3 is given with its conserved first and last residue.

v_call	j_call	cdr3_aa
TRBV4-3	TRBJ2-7	CASSQQGGTSYEQYF
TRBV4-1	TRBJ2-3	CASSQDSRGRVDTQYF
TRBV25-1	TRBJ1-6	CASSEQTGSSPLHF
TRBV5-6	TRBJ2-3	CASSLRTGLAGVTQYF
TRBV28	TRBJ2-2	CAAQGDDTGELFF
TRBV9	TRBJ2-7	CASSVAAGDLYEQYF
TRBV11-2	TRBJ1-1	CASSQQQNTEAFF
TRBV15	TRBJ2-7	CATSRVGTREQYF
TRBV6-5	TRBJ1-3	CATRRTSSGNTIYF
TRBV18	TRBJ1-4	CASSPDRHNEKLFF
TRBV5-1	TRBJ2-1	CASTPRTSGSTNEQFF
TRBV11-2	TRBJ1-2	CASRGIRDRDYGYTF
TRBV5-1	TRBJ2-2	CASGSGGYNTGELFF
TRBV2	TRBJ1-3	CASSDRPPSGNTIYF
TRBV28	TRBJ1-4	CASNFGGPNEKLFF
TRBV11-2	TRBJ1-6	CASSISTARPLHF
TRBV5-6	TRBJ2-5	CASRSSGGARETQYF
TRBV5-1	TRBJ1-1	CASSSGPVNTEAFF
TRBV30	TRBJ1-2	CAWSVRQGWAIGYTF
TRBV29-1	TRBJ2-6	CSASDGLQGAGANVLTF
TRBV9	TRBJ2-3	CASSVGHPDTQYF
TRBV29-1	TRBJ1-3	CSGLDRTGNTIYF
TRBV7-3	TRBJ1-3	CASSKGAGSSGNTIYF
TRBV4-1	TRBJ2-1	CASSQGPAKSSYNEQFF
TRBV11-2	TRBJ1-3	CASSLSRGLGNTIYF
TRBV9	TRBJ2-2	CASSVAGLAGTGELFF
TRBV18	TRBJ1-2	CASSSRERVAGYTF
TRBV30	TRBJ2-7	CACHTGFPYEQYF
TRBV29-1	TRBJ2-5	CSVGDRVETQYF
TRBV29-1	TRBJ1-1	CSVRENTEAFF
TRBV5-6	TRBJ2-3	CASSLTPEVTDTQYF
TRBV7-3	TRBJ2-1	CASSSERGGQFF
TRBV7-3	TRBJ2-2	CASSLTPTLGELFF
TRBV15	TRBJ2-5	CATSVPAGTGLETQYF